The 4 T cell receptor beta chains listed next were all sequenced from one sample in a study of blood T cells in healthy people across ages. Primed by a sample-barcoded 5' primer and a J-beta primer mix, a second PCR proceeded for about 6 to 11 cycles. TCRdb processed the 5' RACE reads anew with MiXCR; each CDR3 protein has one entry. The sample includes hundreds of thousands of distinct CDR3 sequences, about 30% seen only once; the top ten take 15% to 18%. Source material: blood. The receptors were sampled from a woman of 80 years or more in good health.

This clonotype has ten or more counts. The rearrangement joins TRBV5-1 to TRBJ2-7; D is possibly TRBD1 or TRBD2 (5 bases each). Trimming pared 4 bases from V and 0 bases from J, leaving 5 bases between. Germline CDR1 reads SGHRS; CDR2 reads YFSETQ. This CDR3 is built from 12 residues. CDR3 amino acids: CASSGTSYEQYF. The CDR3 DNA reads TGCGCCAGCAGCGGGACCTCCTACGAGCAGTACTTC.

This clonotype appeared a few times. In DNA, the CDR3 is TGCGCCAGCCATTCAGATGGGCAGGGGGCCACTGAAGCTTTCTTT. Amino acids: CASHSDGQGATEAFF. The chain links TRBV5-1 to TRBJ1-1, with 8 nucleotides matching TRBD1. The CDR3 is 15 amino acids. Trimming at V came to 7 bases and at J to 4 bases, leaving 12 bases not matched to a gene. Germline V gives CDR1 SGHRS, CDR2 YFSETQ.

The sample holds many counts of this clonotype. V gene TRBV20-1 combines with J gene TRBJ1-5; D gene ambiguous. The CDR3 sequence is 13 residues long. Germline V lookup: CDR1 DFQATT, CDR2 SNEGSKA (reference sequence). Trimming left V 3 bases short and J 2 bases short, with 8 bases between. The CDR3 reads CSARPIGNQPQHF. For the CDR3, the DNA is TGCAGTGCTAGGCCTATTGGCAATCAGCCCCAGCATTTT.

This clonotype was seen at least ten times. The V call is TRBV7-2, the J call TRBJ1-2; D is uncertain. V gave up 8 bases and J gave up 4 bases, with 17 bases separating them. This CDR3 region has 14 residues. Per the germline V gene, CDR1 is SGHTA and CDR2 is FQGNSA. Here the CDR3 reads CASLLRATGYGYTF. DNA of the CDR3: TGTGCCAGCCTCCTTCGGGCAACGGGCTATGGCTACACCTTC.